The 27 T cell receptor beta chains below all came from one sample that was sequenced in a study of blood T cell repertoires in COVID-19 (dated by TCRdb to 2019 to 2021). Library creation used the immunoSEQ multiplex PCR assay. TCRdb's version of the immuneACCESS table is confined to in-frame rearrangements and falls short of the full clone set. An unresolved V gene accounts for under half of the shortfall where checked; the remainder is of unknown origin. This sample has about 75,000 clones in its table, and approximately 86% of those were observed once. The ten top clones hold 5% to 7.5% of the sample. The sequencing input was peripheral blood. These receptor sequences come from a woman aged 45-59 years with acute or convalescent COVID-19.

The chain combines TRBV5-4 with TRBJ2-2, with TRBD2 matching over 8 bases. The ends lost 7 bases at V and 7 bases at J; junction bases unmatched: 12. The germline gives CDR1 SGHNT, CDR2 YYREEE (reference sequence). The CDR3 runs 15 residues. The DNA of the CDR3 is TGTGCCAGCTACAATCGGGGGGGGCCTGGCGGGGAGCTGTTTTTT. Its protein is CASYNRGGPGGELFF.

The chain joins TRBV9 to TRBJ2-7; TRBD2 matches at 8 bases. CDR3 size: 14 residues. Germline lookup yields CDR1 SGDLS and CDR2 YYNGEE. With V trimmed by 3 bases and J by 0 bases, 2 bases remained unmatched. Written as DNA, the CDR3 is TGTGCCAGCAGCGAAAGCGGGAGCTCCTACGAGCAGTACTTC. This gives the protein CASSESGSSYEQYF. The full variable domain, its missing parts supplied by reference TRBV9 and TRBJ2-7, is DSGVTQTPKHLITATGQRVTLRCSPRSGDLSVYWYQQSLDQGLQFLIQYYNGEERAKGNILERFSAQQFPDLHSELNLSSLELGDSALYFCASSESGSSYEQYFGPGTRLTVT.

This clone was observed a few times. The chain is built from TRBV19 and TRBJ1-2; 8 nucleotides agree with TRBD1. This CDR3 is built from 15 residues. Germline V gene sequence: CDR1 LNHDA, CDR2 SQIVND (reference sequence). The V gene end was trimmed by 6 bases and the J gene end by 5 bases; junction bases not matched to a gene: 11. This chain's CDR3 is CASRGGTGVRYGYTF. The CDR3 bases are TGTGCCAGTAGGGGCGGGACAGGAGTTCGGTATGGCTACACCTTC.

This chain joins TRBV12-3 or TRBV12-4 and TRBJ1-6; D unresolved. The V end lost 6 bases, the J end lost 9 bases, and 9 bases lay between the germline ends. This CDR3 is 12 amino acids long. CDR3 nucleotide sequence: TGTGCCAGCAGCCCAGGAAGTTCACCCCTCCACTTT. It yields the protein CASSPGSSPLHF.

The table lists this clone with a count of one. The chain links TRBV7-2 to TRBJ2-5; 7 nucleotides line up with TRBD2. Germline V gene lookup returns CDR1 SGHTA and CDR2 FQGNSA. The CDR3 is 15 residues long. The trim removed 4 bases at V and 2 bases at J, leaving 7 bases unmatched. DNA for the CDR3: TGTGCCAGCAGCTCCCTAGCGGCAGGACAAGAGACCCAGTACTTC. Protein product: CASSSLAAGQETQYF.

J is TRBJ2-1 and V is TRBV5-6; TRBD2 matches at 10 bases. The J segment lost 8 bases and the V segment lost 4 bases, leaving 9 bases of the junction unmatched. In germline, CDR1 is SGHDT, CDR2 YYEEEE. The CDR3 is 15 amino acids. Written as DNA, the CDR3 is TGTGCCAGCAGCGTCGGACTAGCGGAGTTGTATGAGCAGTTCTTC. Its translation is CASSVGLAELYEQFF.

This chain joins TRBV6-5 and TRBJ2-1; D is ambiguous. Germline V lookup: CDR1 MNHEY, CDR2 SVGAGI. The V and J ends lost 4 bases and 0 bases respectively, with 7 bases between them. The CDR3 totals 14 residues. In DNA, the CDR3 is TGTGCCAGCAGTTCTAAGAGCTCCTACAATGAGCAGTTCTTC. Translated, it gives CASSSKSSYNEQFF.

V and J are TRBV7-2 and TRBJ2-1, with TRBD2 identical over 16 bases. The V segment lost 4 bases and the J segment 2 bases; nucleotides outside the gene matches: 8. The CDR3 is made up of 19 amino acids. The germline V gene has CDR1 SGHTA and CDR2 FQGNSA. The CDR3 sequence: CASSSAGTSGRAPYNEQFF. CDR3 in DNA: TGTGCCAGCAGCTCTGCCGGGACTAGCGGGAGGGCCCCCTACAATGAGCAGTTCTTC.

The gene calls are TRBV7-8 and TRBJ2-3; D is perhaps TRBD1 or TRBD2 (5 bases each). The germline V gene encodes CDR1 SGHVS and CDR2 FQNEAQ. The CDR3 runs to 14 residues. V was clipped by 5 bases and J by 2 bases, with 11 bases between them. The CDR3 reads CASSLGENTDTQYF. For the CDR3, the DNA is TGTGCCAGCAGCCTAGGGGAGAACACAGATACGCAGTATTTT.

CDR3 in DNA: TGTGCCAGCAGCCAAGGGGAGACAGGATTTGGTGGCTACACCTTC. This encodes CASSQGETGFGGYTF. The chain uses TRBV3-1 (or the pseudogene TRBV3-2) and TRBJ1-2, with a possible D match to TRBD1 (6 bases). This CDR3 has 15 amino acids. In germline, CDR1 is LGHDT, CDR2 YNNKEL (reference sequence). V gave up 1 base and J gave up 7 bases, with 16 bases separating them.

The gene calls are TRBV2 and TRBJ2-1, with D perhaps TRBD2 (6 bases). Trimming left V 6 bases short and J 4 bases short, with 10 bases between. The CDR3 has 13 amino acids. CDR1 and CDR2 from the germline V gene are SNHLY and FYNNEI. CDR3 region: CASSGSSYNEQFF. CDR3 bases: TGTGCCAGCAGCGGGAGTTCTTACAATGAGCAGTTCTTC.

The chain employs TRBV2 and TRBJ1-5; no firm D call. Per the germline V gene, CDR1 is SNHLY and CDR2 is FYNNEI. The length of the CDR3 is 15 residues. Between the trimmed V and J ends, which lost 4 bases and 0 bases, there was a span of 10 bases. CDR3 coding DNA: TGTGCCAGCAGTGTAACGGGATATAGCAATCAGCCCCAGCATTTT. It codes for CASSVTGYSNQPQHF.

This rearrangement joins TRBV19 to TRBJ2-1; TRBD2 is a possible D gene (5 bases). The CDR3 contains 13 residues. Germline CDR1 reads LNHDA; CDR2 reads SQIVND (reference sequence). V gave up 5 bases and J gave up 6 bases, with 11 bases separating them. CDR3 region: CASSGMSGNEQFF. CDR3 nucleotides: TGTGCCAGTAGTGGCATGAGCGGCAATGAGCAGTTCTTC.

The V call is TRBV11-1, the J call TRBJ1-1; D gene ambiguous. CDR1 SGHAT and CDR2 FQDESV come from the germline V gene (reference sequence). The V and J ends lost 3 bases and 5 bases respectively, with 7 bases between them. The CDR3 sequence is 12 residues long. CDR3 sequence reads: CASSFRVTEAFF. CDR3 DNA sequence: TGTGCCAGCAGCTTTCGGGTAACTGAAGCTTTCTTT.

This clone was seen many times. V is TRBV18 and J is TRBJ2-7; tentatively, D is TRBD2 (6 bases). CDR1 is KGHSH, CDR2 LQKENI, per germline. The V end lost 2 bases, the J end lost 6 bases, and 8 bases lay between the germline ends. The CDR3 spans 12 residues. CDR3 amino acids: CASSPGGVEQYF. The DNA for the CDR3 is TGTGCCAGCTCACCAGGAGGGGTCGAGCAGTACTTC.

The V gene is TRBV21-1, the J gene TRBJ2-7; whether TRBD1, the table's D call, matches the DNA was not checked. TRBV21-1 corresponds to a pseudogene. The CDR3 length is 16 residues. The CDR3 sequence: CASSKNAGTGPGEQYF. CDR3 coding DNA: TGTGCCAGCAGCAAAAACGCAGGGACAGGGCCTGGGGAGCAGTACTTC.

The V gene is TRBV13, the J gene TRBJ2-2; D perhaps matches TRBD1 (6 bases). V gave up 3 bases and J gave up 5 bases, with 7 bases separating them. There are 13 residues in the CDR3. Germline CDR1 is PRHDT and CDR2 is FYEKMQ (reference sequence). CDR3: CASSFRGTGELFF. CDR3 nucleotides: TGTGCCAGCAGCTTTAGGGGGACCGGGGAGCTGTTTTTT.

The chain is built from TRBV16 and TRBJ1-2; 7 nucleotides agree with TRBD1. Trimming cost V 4 bases and J 8 bases; bases outside gene matches: 19. The CDR3 has 17 amino acids. The V gene's germline CDR1 is KGHSY and CDR2 FQNENV. The chain's CDR3 is CASSPTIAEGAVEGYTF. CDR3 nucleotide sequence: TGTGCCAGCAGCCCAACAATAGCTGAGGGGGCCGTGGAGGGCTACACCTTC.

J is TRBJ1-2 and V is TRBV5-1; D not resolved. The V end was cut by 5 bases, the J end by 8 bases, with 16 bases between. Germline CDR1 is SGHRS and CDR2 is YFSETQ. This CDR3 is 13 amino acids long. CDR3 coding DNA: TGCGCCAGCAGGCCGGTCAGGCTGGGCGGCTACACCTTC. Amino acid sequence: CASRPVRLGGYTF.

Only a few counts were recorded for this clone. The J gene is TRBJ2-5, the V gene TRBV10-2, with TRBD2 matching 9 bases. Trimming took 4 bases from V and 1 from J; bases not matched to a gene: 7. The CDR3 sequence is 16 residues long. From germline, CDR1 is WSHSY and CDR2 SAAADI. For the CDR3, the DNA is TGCGCCAGCAGTGTCGGACTTAGCGGGAGCCAAGAGACCCAGTACTTC. It translates to CASSVGLSGSQETQYF.

The chain carries TRBV7-2 and TRBJ2-4, with 10 bases aligning to TRBD1. This CDR3 spans 15 amino acids. V shed 5 bases, J shed 1 base, and the junction held 2 bases outside the gene matches. Germline loops: CDR1 SGHTA, CDR2 FQGNSA. This chain's CDR3 is CASSRGQGAKNIQYF. CDR3 bases: TGTGCCAGCAGCCGGGGACAGGGGGCCAAAAACATTCAGTACTTC.

CDR3 nucleotide sequence: TGTGCCAGCTCACCGCTGGACAGGGGCAATGAGCAGTTCTTC. Translated: CASSPLDRGNEQFF. The rearrangement links TRBV18 to TRBJ2-1; 9 bases map to TRBD1. The V gene end was trimmed by 3 bases and the J gene end by 6 bases; junction bases not matched to a gene: 3. This CDR3 is 14 amino acids long. From germline, CDR1 is KGHSH and CDR2 LQKENI.

This clone was seen more than once but under ten times. The V and J genes are TRBV5-4 and TRBJ2-1, with 7 positions matching TRBD1. The V and J ends lost 4 bases and 10 bases, in that order; junction bases with no gene match: 8. The CDR3 is 13 amino acids. Germline V gene lookup returns CDR1 SGHNT and CDR2 YYREEE (reference sequence). The CDR3 DNA reads as TGTGCCAGCAGCCCGACAGGGCTGACCGAGCAGTTCTTC. Translation: CASSPTGLTEQFF.

The J gene is TRBJ1-1, the V gene TRBV21-1; the tabulated D call, TRBD1, remains unverified against the DNA. TRBV21-1 is labeled a pseudogene. The CDR3 length is 13 residues. CDR3 nucleotides: TGTGCCAGCAGCTCTCGACAGGGCACTGAAGCTTTCTTT. Translating it yields CASSSRQGTEAFF.

The rearrangement joins TRBV5-6 to TRBJ1-4; a weak D match, TRBD1 (5 bases). V lost 4 bases to trimming and J lost 6 bases, with 22 bases between them. The CDR3 has 17 residues. The germline gives CDR1 SGHDT, CDR2 YYEEEE. The CDR3 protein is CASSRRFFWGEDEKLFF. The CDR3 DNA reads as TGTGCCAGCAGCCGGCGATTCTTTTGGGGGGAGGATGAAAAACTGTTTTTT.

The CDR3 loop is CASSEGLAGDNEQFF. The CDR3 bases are TGCGCCAGCAGCGAGGGACTAGCGGGGGACAATGAGCAGTTCTTC. V and J are TRBV5-1 and TRBJ2-1, with 14 bases lining up with TRBD2. This CDR3 has 15 residues. Germline-derived CDR1 and CDR2 are SGHRS and YFSETQ. Germline trimming cut 4 bases from V and 5 bases from J; bases unmatched to any gene: 2. Looking up the rest from reference TRBV5-1 and TRBJ2-1 gives the full variable domain: KAGVTQTPRYLIKTRGQQVTLSCSPISGHRSVSWYQQTPGQGLQFLFEYFSETQRNKGNFPGRFSGRQFSNSRSEMNVSTLELGDSALYLCASSEGLAGDNEQFFGPGTRLTVL.

In this sample, this clone turned up a few times. The rearrangement links TRBV6-1 to TRBJ1-1, with D maybe TRBD1 (6 bases). The CDR3 extends over 17 amino acids. The V gene's germline CDR1 is MNHNS and CDR2 SASEGT. V gave up 3 bases and J gave up 1 base, with 18 bases separating them. The CDR3 coding sequence is TGTGCCAGCAGTGATTTTTTAGGGGGAAGTTGGAACACTGAAGCTTTCTTT. Its protein is CASSDFLGGSWNTEAFF.